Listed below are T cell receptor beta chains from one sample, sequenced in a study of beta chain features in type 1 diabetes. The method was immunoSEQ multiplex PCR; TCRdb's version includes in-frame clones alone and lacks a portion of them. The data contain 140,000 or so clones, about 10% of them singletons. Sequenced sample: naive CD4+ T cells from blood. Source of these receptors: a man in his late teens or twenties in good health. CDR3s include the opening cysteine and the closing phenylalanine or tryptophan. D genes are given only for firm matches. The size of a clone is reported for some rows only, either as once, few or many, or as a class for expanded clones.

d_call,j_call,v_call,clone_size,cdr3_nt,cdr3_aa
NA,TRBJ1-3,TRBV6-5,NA,TGTGCCAGCATACGAAATTCGGTCTCTGGAAACACCATATATTTT,CASIRNSVSGNTIYF
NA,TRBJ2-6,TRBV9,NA,TGTGCCAGCAGCGTACAACTGGGACATAGCTCTGGGGCCAACGTCCTGACTTTC,CASSVQLGHSSGANVLTF
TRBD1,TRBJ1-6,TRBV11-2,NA,TGTGCCAGCAGCTTAGATCCTGGACAGGGTATTAATAATTCACCCCTCCACTTT,CASSLDPGQGINNSPLHF
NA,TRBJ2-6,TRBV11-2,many,TGTGCCAGCAGCCCCCGGGGGTCTGGGGCCAACGTCCTGACTTTC,CASSPRGSGANVLTF
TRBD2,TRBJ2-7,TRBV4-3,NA,TGCGCCAGCAGCCAGGAAGTAGCGGGCACCTCCTACGAGCAGTACTTC,CASSQEVAGTSYEQYF
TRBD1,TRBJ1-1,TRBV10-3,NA,TGTGCCACTCGGGACAGCCGTATGAACACTGAAGCTTTCTTT,CATRDSRMNTEAFF
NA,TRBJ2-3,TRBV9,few,TGTGCCAGCAGCGACTTTTTGAGTACGCAGTATTTT,CASSDFLSTQYF
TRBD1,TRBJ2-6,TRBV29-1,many,TGCAGCGTTGGACAGGGTAATTTCGCTGGGGCCAACGTCCTGACTTTC,CSVGQGNFAGANVLTF
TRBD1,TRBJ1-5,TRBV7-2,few,TGTGCCAGCAGCTTCCGGGACAGAAATCAGCCCCAGCATTTT,CASSFRDRNQPQHF
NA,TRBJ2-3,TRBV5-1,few,TGCGCCAGCAGCTTGGGTTTCGGGGGACTGGATACGCAGTATTTT,CASSLGFGGLDTQYF
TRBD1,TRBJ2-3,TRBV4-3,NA,TGCGCCAGCAGCCATGAATTCTACAGGGGGCGAAGCACAGATACGCAGTATTTT,CASSHEFYRGRSTDTQYF
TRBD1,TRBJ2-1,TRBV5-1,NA,TGCGCCAGCAGCTCGGGACAGAACTACAATGAGCAGTTCTTC,CASSSGQNYNEQFF